The 18 T cell receptor beta chains presented below share a single source sample, sequenced in a study of blood T cell repertoires in COVID-19. This table comes from immunoSEQ multiplex PCR, and its TCRdb copy is limited to in-frame clones, with some not included. The sample has about 65,000 clones, about 82% seen once; the top ten hold roughly two fifths. Sequencing used peripheral blood. All receptors come from a human donor in a cohort sampled during active COVID-19.

The count of this clone is one. The rearrangement joins TRBV7-5 to TRBJ2-3; the D call of TRBD2 is as the table states it, not checked on the DNA. TRBV7-5 is shown as a pseudogene. The CDR3 runs to 15 residues. The DNA of the CDR3 is TGTGCCAGAAGCTCTTCTAGCGGGGGGGGAGCTACGCAGTATTTT. It translates to CARSSSSGGGATQYF.

The V and J genes are TRBV6-6 and TRBJ1-3; D gene uncertain. Germline-derived CDR1 and CDR2 are MNHNY and SVGAGI (reference sequence). Trimming shortened V by 7 bases and J by 0 bases, and 10 bases separated the two germline ends. This CDR3 spans 14 amino acids. The CDR3 DNA is TGTGCCAGCACAGGTGCAAGCTCTGGAAACACCATATATTTT. Protein product: CASTGASSGNTIYF.

The chain carries TRBV2 and TRBJ2-7; tentatively, D is TRBD1 (5 bases). This CDR3 has 14 amino acids. V was shortened by 0 bases and J by 3 bases, with 9 bases between the two germline ends. The V gene's germline CDR1 is SNHLY and CDR2 FYNNEI. As DNA, the CDR3 is TGTGCCAGCAGTGAAGCGTGGCAGGGCTACGAGCAGTACTTC. As protein: CASSEAWQGYEQYF.

CDR3 DNA sequence: TGTGCCACCCAAGGGGGGGACCGGCAGTTCTTC. This codes for CATQGGDRQFF. The V and J genes are TRBV18 and TRBJ2-1; a possible D gene is TRBD2 (7 bases). V was clipped by 10 bases and J by 12 bases, with 16 bases between them. The germline gives CDR1 KGHSH, CDR2 LQKENI. CDR3 length: 11 amino acids. Variable domain in full (rest from reference TRBV18 and TRBJ2-1): NAGVMQNPRHLVRRRGQEARLRCSPMKGHSHVYWYRQLPEEGLKFMVYLQKENIIDESGMPKERFSAEFPKEGPSILRIQQVVRGDSAAYFCATQGGDRQFFGPGTRLTVL.

V is TRBV7-6 and J is TRBJ1-1, with D uncertain. The V end lost 1 base, the J end lost 5 bases, and 8 bases lay between the germline ends. The germline V gene has CDR1 SGHVS and CDR2 FNYEAQ. This CDR3 is 13 amino acids long. Here the CDR3 DNA reads TGTGCCAGCAGCTTAGAGCGCCTAACTGAAGCTTTCTTT. Its protein is CASSLERLTEAFF.

The chain uses TRBV11-1 and TRBJ2-1; TRBD1 matches 8 bases. The CDR3 is made up of 16 amino acids. The J segment lost 6 bases and the V segment lost 0 bases, leaving 7 bases of the junction unmatched. CDR1 is SGHAT, CDR2 FQDESV, per germline (reference sequence). CDR3 sequence reads: CASSLAITGGSNEQFF. As DNA, the CDR3 is TGTGCCAGCAGCTTAGCGATTACAGGGGGATCCAATGAGCAGTTCTTC.

This clone was counted a single time. In DNA form, the CDR3 reads TGTGCCAGCAGCCAGGTACCGGGACAGGGATACTTC. Encoded protein: CASSQVPGQGYF. The J gene is TRBJ2-7, the V gene TRBV3-1 (or the pseudogene TRBV3-2); 9 positions agree with TRBD1. Trimming cost V 3 bases and J 13 bases; bases outside gene matches: 7. The CDR3 covers 12 residues. Germline V lookup: CDR1 LGHDT, CDR2 YNNKEL (reference sequence).

The J gene is TRBJ2-4, the V gene TRBV19; D perhaps matches TRBD2 (5 bases). The germline gives CDR1 LNHDA, CDR2 SQIVND (reference sequence). V dropped 3 bases and J dropped 9 bases, with 15 bases sitting between them. The CDR3 is made up of 14 amino acids. Here the CDR3 DNA reads TGTGCCAGTAGTATGATTCGCCCACGGGGCATTCAGTACTTC. This encodes CASSMIRPRGIQYF.

V usage is TRBV10-1 and J usage is TRBJ1-5; 7 nucleotides line up with TRBD1. V shed 7 bases, J shed 6 bases, and the junction held 3 bases outside the gene matches. The germline gives CDR1 WNHNN, CDR2 SYGVQD (reference sequence). The CDR3 contains 12 residues. CDR3 in amino acids: CASTRGRQPQHF. The CDR3 bases are TGCGCCAGCACTAGGGGGCGTCAGCCCCAGCATTTT.

This rearrangement joins TRBV27 to TRBJ2-5; D may be TRBD2 (7 bases). This CDR3 comprises 15 residues. Trimming removed 2 bases at V and 2 bases at J, with 12 bases between. Germline CDR1 is MNHEY and CDR2 is SMNVEV (reference sequence). The CDR3: CASSLGGGGQETQYF. For the CDR3, the DNA is TGTGCCAGCAGTTTAGGGGGGGGCGGTCAAGAGACCCAGTACTTC.

This clone showed up just once. J is TRBJ2-2 and V is TRBV18, with D possibly being TRBD1 (6 bases). CDR1 KGHSH and CDR2 LQKENI come from the germline V gene. V shed 6 bases and J shed 0 bases, with 11 bases lying between them. CDR3 length equals 15 residues. CDR3 nucleotides: TGTGCCAGCTCTACGACAGGCGCGAACACCGGGGAGCTGTTTTTT. Translation: CASSTTGANTGELFF.

This clone was detected only a few times. Here the CDR3 DNA reads TGTGCCAGTAGTATGGTACTAGCGGGGAACTACGAGCAGTACTTC. Protein sequence: CASSMVLAGNYEQYF. The J gene is TRBJ2-7, the V gene TRBV19, with 10 bases identical to TRBD2. This CDR3 comprises 15 residues. J was trimmed by 3 bases and V by 3 bases; bases with no gene match: 5. The germline gives CDR1 LNHDA, CDR2 SQIVND (reference sequence).

This clone was seen once. The chain joins TRBV29-1 to TRBJ2-1; maybe TRBD2 (7 bases). Germline lookup yields CDR1 SQVTM and CDR2 ANQGSEA. The V end was cut by 6 bases, the J end by 3 bases, with 15 bases between. CDR3 size: 14 residues. CDR3: CSVTGGGVYNEQFF. The CDR3 bases are TGCAGCGTAACTGGCGGGGGCGTCTACAATGAGCAGTTCTTC.

The chain is built from TRBV6-5 and TRBJ1-5; tentatively, D is TRBD1 (6 bases). With 4 bases removed from V and 9 bases from J, the gap between germline ends came to 22 bases. This CDR3 contains 16 residues. CDR1 and CDR2 (germline): MNHEY, SVGAGI. The CDR3: CASSSLQTGPFWPQHF. CDR3 bases: TGTGCCAGCAGTTCCCTCCAGACAGGTCCCTTTTGGCCCCAGCATTTT.

The rearrangement uses TRBV7-9 and TRBJ1-2; D gene uncertain. Trimming took off 2 bases at V and 7 bases at J, with 14 bases between the two ends. CDR3 size: 14 residues. Germline V CDR1 and CDR2: SEHNR, FQNEAQ (reference sequence). The CDR3 sequence is CASSLSGTSSGYTF. The CDR3, as DNA: TGTGCCAGCAGCTTAAGCGGCACGAGCTCTGGCTACACCTTC.

This clone was counted between two and nine times. The chain joins TRBV5-1 to TRBJ1-2; possible D gene TRBD1, 5 bases. Trimming pared 5 bases from V and 8 bases from J, leaving 19 bases between. There are 14 residues in the CDR3. Looked up from germline, CDR1 is SGHRS and CDR2 is YFSETQ. CDR3 region: CASRPTPAGQGYTF. The CDR3 nucleotides are TGCGCCAGCAGGCCGACTCCGGCAGGGCAAGGCTACACCTTC. Complete variable domain (other parts from reference TRBV5-1 and TRBJ1-2): KAGVTQTPRYLIKTRGQQVTLSCSPISGHRSVSWYQQTPGQGLQFLFEYFSETQRNKGNFPGRFSGRQFSNSRSEMNVSTLELGDSALYLCASRPTPAGQGYTFGSGTRLTVV.

This sequence joins TRBV6-1 and TRBJ1-1, with 7 bases matching TRBD1. The CDR3 contains 14 residues. Trimming removed 2 bases from V and 4 bases from J; junction bases left unmatched: 4. Germline V gene data show CDR1 as MNHNS and CDR2 as SASEGT. The CDR3 loop is CASSERQGGTEAFF. In DNA, the CDR3 is TGTGCCAGCAGTGAAAGACAGGGAGGCACTGAAGCTTTCTTT.

The chain uses TRBV18 and TRBJ2-1; D uncertain. The germline V gene encodes CDR1 KGHSH and CDR2 LQKENI. The CDR3 contains 14 residues. V gave up 6 bases and J gave up 5 bases, with 14 bases separating them. CDR3 DNA: TGTGCCAGCTCTCTAACCGAGAGAAACAATGAGCAGTTCTTC. Translating gives CASSLTERNNEQFF.